This is a list of T cell receptor beta chains from one sample in a study of T-cell memory formation after mild COVID-19. A single record per CDR3 protein comes from TCRdb applying MiXCR to the 5' RACE reads. Here the sample spans around 210,000 distinct CDR3 sequences, over 9.5% being singletons. The sequencing sample was made of PBMCs or a T cell subset sorted from them (not recorded which). All receptors derive from a man younger than 30 who had mild COVID-19 (a few samples of this study predate the infection). Cell type and time point are not known. Both conserved end residues are part of each CDR3. A D gene is named only where the DNA matches it firmly. Expanded clones are given a class, and other clones once, few, many or no size at all.

cdr3_aa cdr3_nt j_call v_call clone_size d_call
CASRTNPSGGAYEQYF TGTGCCAGCAGAACCAATCCCAGCGGGGGTGCCTACGAGCAGTACTTC TRBJ2-7 TRBV6-5 - TRBD2
CAGWGHPLRADTQYF TGTGCCGGATGGGGCCATCCCCTTAGAGCAGATACGCAGTATTTT TRBJ2-3 TRBV7-9 - -
CASSQEIYGGTYF TGCGCCAGCAGCCAAGAAATCTACGGCGGGACGTACTTC TRBJ2-7 TRBV4-3 - -
CASSLLVNNEQFF TGTGCCAGCAGTTTACTAGTTAACAATGAGCAGTTCTTC TRBJ2-1 TRBV12-3/TRBV12-4 few -
CASSLRGDSSYNEQFF TGTGCCAGCAGCTTGCGGGGGGACAGCTCCTACAATGAGCAGTTCTTC TRBJ2-1 TRBV11-2 many -
CSARTSYSNQPQHF TGCAGTGCTAGAACAAGTTATAGCAATCAGCCCCAGCATTTT TRBJ1-5 TRBV20-1 few -
CSALGGAVGGYTF TGCAGCGCACTAGGAGGGGCAGTTGGTGGCTACACCTTC TRBJ1-2 TRBV29-1 few -
CSDRPGGADTQYF TGCAGTGATCGCCCGGGTGGCGCAGATACGCAGTATTTT TRBJ2-3 TRBV20-1 - -
CASSWDGNTEAFF TGTGCCAGCAGCTGGGACGGAAACACTGAAGCTTTCTTT TRBJ1-1 TRBV6-2/TRBV6-3 - -
CASSQKGIRQGYYGYTF TGTGCCAGCAGCCAAAAGGGTATCCGGCAGGGATACTATGGCTACACCTTC TRBJ1-2 TRBV3-1 few -
CASSRKGQGADQPQHF TGCGCCAGCAGCCGGAAGGGACAGGGGGCCGATCAGCCCCAGCATTTT TRBJ1-5 TRBV4-1 - TRBD1
CASSPQAGSYNEQFF TGTGCCAGCAGCCCCCAGGCGGGATCCTACAATGAGCAGTTCTTC TRBJ2-1 TRBV7-2 many -
CASSYSGGAIGQFF TGTGCCAGCAGTTACTCCGGGGGGGCGATCGGGCAGTTCTTC TRBJ2-1 TRBV6-5 - TRBD2
CASSLRGRGGYEQYF TGTGCCAGCAGTTTGAGGGGCAGGGGCGGCTACGAGCAGTACTTC TRBJ2-7 TRBV12-3/TRBV12-4 few -
CASSPPVAGGGYTF TGTGCCAGCAGCCCCCCCGTTGCGGGGGGAGGCTACACCTTC TRBJ1-2 TRBV6-6 few -
CASSLYGGYSQPQHF TGCGCCAGCAGCTTGTATGGGGGATACAGTCAGCCCCAGCATTTT TRBJ1-5 TRBV5-1 many -
CASSVGTSWQTQYF TGTGCCAGCAGTGTCGGGACTAGCTGGCAGACCCAGTACTTC TRBJ2-5 TRBV27 - TRBD2
CASSRKETQYF TGTGCCAGCAGCCGAAAAGAGACCCAGTACTTC TRBJ2-5 TRBV7-2 - -
CSARIFSGELFF TGCAGTGCTAGAATTTTCTCCGGGGAGCTGTTTTTT TRBJ2-2 TRBV20-1 many -
CASSQRTMGETQYF TGCGCCAGCAGCCAAAGAACTATGGGGGAGACCCAGTACTTC TRBJ2-5 TRBV4-1 many -
CASSLAGLASQSAQYF TGCGCCAGCAGCTTGGCCGGACTAGCGTCGCAATCCGCCCAGTACTTC TRBJ2-5 TRBV5-1 - TRBD2
CSAQKPTGSRQETQYF TGCAGTGCTCAAAAGCCTACGGGATCCCGCCAAGAGACCCAGTACTTC TRBJ2-5 TRBV20-1 - -
CASSPLRSGANTDTQYF TGCGCCAGCAGCCCACTCCGAAGCGGGGCTAACACAGATACGCAGTATTTT TRBJ2-3 TRBV5-1 few TRBD2
CSARRDFHTGELFF TGCAGTGCTAGAAGGGACTTTCACACCGGGGAGCTGTTTTTT TRBJ2-2 TRBV20-1 - -
CASSQDRQYGYTF TGCGCCAGCAGCCAAGATAGGCAATATGGCTACACCTTC TRBJ1-2 TRBV4-1 - -
CASSWGQGAREAFF TGCGCCAGCAGCTGGGGACAGGGGGCGCGGGAAGCTTTCTTT TRBJ1-1 TRBV5-1 - TRBD1
CATSDRRDRGRQTQYF TGTGCCACCAGTGACCGACGGGACAGGGGGAGACAGACCCAGTACTTC TRBJ2-5 TRBV24-1 few TRBD1
CASSLGTGITASTGELFF TGTGCCAGCAGCTTAGGAACAGGGATTACGGCGAGCACCGGGGAGCTGTTTTTT TRBJ2-2 TRBV7-6 many -
CASSILTGDREQYF TGTGCCAGCAGCATATTGACAGGAGATCGCGAGCAGTACTTC TRBJ2-7 TRBV7-9 few -
CASSFDPGQGNSPLHF TGTGCCAGCAGCTTCGATCCAGGACAGGGGAATTCACCCCTCCACTTT TRBJ1-6 TRBV5-4 few TRBD1